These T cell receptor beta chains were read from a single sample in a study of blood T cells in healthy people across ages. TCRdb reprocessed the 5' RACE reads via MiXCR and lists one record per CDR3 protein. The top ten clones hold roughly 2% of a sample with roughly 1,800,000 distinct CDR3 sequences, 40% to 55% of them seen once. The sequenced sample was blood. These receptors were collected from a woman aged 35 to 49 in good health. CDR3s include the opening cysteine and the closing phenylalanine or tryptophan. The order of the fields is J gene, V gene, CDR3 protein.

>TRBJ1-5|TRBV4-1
CASSQVATINQPQHF
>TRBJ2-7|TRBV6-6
CASRYRDKNNEQYF
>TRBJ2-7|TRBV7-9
CASSLVPSARDEQYF
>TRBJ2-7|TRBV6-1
CASSGWTGISGEQYF
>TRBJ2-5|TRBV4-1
CASSQDVVSEQYF
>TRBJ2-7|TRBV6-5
CASSHLYGGQAYEQYF
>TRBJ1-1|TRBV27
CASSLPGQGALAFF
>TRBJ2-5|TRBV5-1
CASSSWPRRETQYF
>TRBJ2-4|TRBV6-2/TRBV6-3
CASRPTGAHGNIQYF
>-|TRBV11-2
CASGPGQVYNEQYF
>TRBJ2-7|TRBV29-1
CSTARTGGAAYNEQYF
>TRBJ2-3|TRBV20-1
CSARANTGSTDTQYF
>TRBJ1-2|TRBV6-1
CASRGAGTGGYGYTF
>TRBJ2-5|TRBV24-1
CATSADRPVETQYF
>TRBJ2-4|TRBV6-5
CATRGRTGYAVDQYF
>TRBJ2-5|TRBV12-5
CASGAGRGETQYF
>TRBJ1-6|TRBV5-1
CASSLTGAANSPLHF
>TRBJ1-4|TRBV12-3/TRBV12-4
CASSPGQGSNEKLFF
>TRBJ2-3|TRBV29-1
CSVEMAPGSDTQYF
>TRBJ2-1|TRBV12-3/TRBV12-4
CASSSRTATYNEQFF
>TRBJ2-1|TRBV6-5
CASSAGERYNEQFF
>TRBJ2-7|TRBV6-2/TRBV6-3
CASSYGQGGAYEQYF
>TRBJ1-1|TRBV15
CATSRRTGGTEAFF
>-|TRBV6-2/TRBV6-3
CASSTPDRGALSEQYF
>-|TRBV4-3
CASSQTPGESSEQYF
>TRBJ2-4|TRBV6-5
CASSDSGGSNIQYF
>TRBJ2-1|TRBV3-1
CASSQVQGHLNEQFF
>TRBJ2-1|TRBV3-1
CASSQVLGGETQFF
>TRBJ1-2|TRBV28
CASRPVRGAYGYTF
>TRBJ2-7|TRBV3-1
CASSHWTSGVGGSEQYF
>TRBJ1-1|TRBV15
CATSLTEVAEAFF